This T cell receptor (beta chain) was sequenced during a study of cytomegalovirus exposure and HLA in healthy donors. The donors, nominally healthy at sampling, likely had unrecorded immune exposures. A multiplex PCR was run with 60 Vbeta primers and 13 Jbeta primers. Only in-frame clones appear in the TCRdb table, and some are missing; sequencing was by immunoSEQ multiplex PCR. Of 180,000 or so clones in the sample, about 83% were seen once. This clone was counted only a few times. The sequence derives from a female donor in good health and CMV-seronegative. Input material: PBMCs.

CDR3 nucleotides: TGTGCCAGCAGACGCGCGGAACCCTACAATGAGCAGTTCTTC. Protein product: CASRRAEPYNEQFF. The V and J genes are TRBV16 and TRBJ2-1; D is unclear. In germline, CDR1 is KGHSY, CDR2 FQNENV. The CDR3 sequence is 14 residues long. V lost 6 bases and J 2 bases, leaving 11 bases between the germline ends.